These 28 T cell receptor beta chains came from one sample sequenced in a study of blood T cell repertoires in COVID-19. Only in-frame clones appear in the TCRdb table, and some are missing; sequencing was by immunoSEQ multiplex PCR. This table has about 60,000 clones, more than 60% appearing once. Material for sequencing was peripheral blood. Receptors originate from a woman in her 70s with acute or convalescent COVID-19.

The chain employs TRBV5-4 and TRBJ2-3; 13 bases are shared with TRBD2. This CDR3 has 16 amino acids. J gave up 1 base and V 7 bases, and 6 bases lay outside the gene matches. The germline V gene has CDR1 SGHNT and CDR2 YYREEE (reference sequence). The CDR3 here is CASGGLAGAGTDTQYF. CDR3 nucleotide sequence: TGTGCCAGCGGCGGACTAGCGGGGGCGGGCACAGATACGCAGTATTTT.

The chain has TRBV2 and TRBJ2-7; weak D call: TRBD2 (5 bases). Trimming shortened V by 7 bases and J by 1 base, and 14 bases separated the two germline ends. Germline CDR1 and CDR2: SNHLY and FYNNEI. CDR3 length: 14 amino acids. CDR3 amino acids: CASNLLASSYEQYF. CDR3 in DNA: TGTGCCAGCAACCTCCTAGCATCTTCCTACGAGCAGTACTTC.

The rearrangement links TRBV19 to TRBJ1-5; no clear D gene. Germline V CDR1 and CDR2: LNHDA, SQIVND (reference sequence). The CDR3 sequence is 15 residues long. Trimming pared 3 bases from V and 1 base from J, leaving 10 bases between. As DNA, the CDR3 is TGTGCCAGTAGTATGGGCAGCCTAAGCAATCAGCCCCAGCATTTT. This sequence encodes CASSMGSLSNQPQHF.

The rearrangement uses TRBV5-5 and TRBJ1-3; D gene ambiguous. The CDR3 has 16 amino acids. Germline CDR1 and CDR2: SGHKS and YYEKEE (reference sequence). V was shortened by 5 bases and J by 3 bases, with 18 bases between the two germline ends. The CDR3 spells CASSFTVSSVGNTIYF. CDR3 bases: TGTGCCAGCAGTTTTACGGTCTCAAGTGTTGGAAACACCATATATTTT.

The chain carries TRBV6-5 and TRBJ1-6; 8 bases fit TRBD1. The V gene end was trimmed by 2 bases and the J gene end by 5 bases; junction bases not matched to a gene: 5. Germline V gene data show CDR1 as MNHEY and CDR2 as SVGAGI. This CDR3 spans 16 amino acids. In DNA, the CDR3 is TGTGCCAGCAGTTACGACAGGGGCTTAAATAATTCACCCCTCCACTTT. Residues: CASSYDRGLNNSPLHF.

This clone was seen only a few times. The V gene is TRBV7-9, the J gene TRBJ1-2; 7 positions match TRBD1. Germline values: CDR1 SEHNR, CDR2 FQNEAQ (reference sequence). The CDR3 runs 14 residues. After removal of 3 bases from V and 2 bases from J, the junction contained 3 bases not matched to a gene. The CDR3 DNA follows: TGTGCCAGCAGCTTGCAGGGGGGAAACTATGGCTACACCTTC. As protein: CASSLQGGNYGYTF.

This chain joins TRBV6-5 and TRBJ2-5, with 11 positions matching TRBD2. Losses at the gene ends were 2 bases for V and 5 bases for J; bases not matched to a gene: 4. Germline V gene lookup returns CDR1 MNHEY and CDR2 SVGAGI. This CDR3 is 15 amino acids long. The CDR3 loop is CASSYLSSGGETQYF. The CDR3 nucleotides are TGTGCCAGCAGTTACCTTTCTAGCGGGGGGGAGACCCAGTACTTC.

This clone has only one observation. V gene TRBV19 combines with J gene TRBJ1-1; 7 nucleotides match TRBD1. V lost 6 bases and J lost 5; bases outside the gene matches: 9. The CDR3 runs to 14 residues. Germline CDR1 LNHDA, CDR2 SQIVND (reference sequence). Here the CDR3 reads CASRRQGVITEAFF. The CDR3 coding sequence is TGTGCCAGTAGACGACAGGGTGTGATAACTGAAGCTTTCTTT.

This chain connects TRBV20-1 to TRBJ2-2; the D is unclear. Germline values: CDR1 DFQATT, CDR2 SNEGSKA (reference sequence). The CDR3 has 14 residues. Between the trimmed V and J ends, which lost 3 bases and 1 base, there was a span of 9 bases. The CDR3 sequence is CSASFPGNTGELFF. CDR3 in DNA: TGCAGTGCTAGTTTCCCAGGGAACACCGGGGAGCTGTTTTTT.

This clone turned up a few times. The J gene is TRBJ2-7, the V gene TRBV5-1; D call uncertain. The V and J ends lost 0 bases and 7 bases respectively, with 11 bases between them. This CDR3 comprises 13 residues. Per the germline V gene, CDR1 is SGHRS and CDR2 is YFSETQ. In DNA form, the CDR3 reads TGCGCCAGCAGCTTGGGAACCGGTTGGGAGCAGTACTTC. Translated, it gives CASSLGTGWEQYF.

The rearrangement joins TRBV28 to TRBJ1-5, with 9 bases aligning to TRBD1. Germline lookup yields CDR1 MDHEN and CDR2 SYDVKM. Trimming at V came to 6 bases and at J to 4 bases, leaving 7 bases not matched to a gene. The CDR3 runs to 15 residues. The CDR3 loop reads CASSQGDRVNQPQHF. CDR3 sequence (DNA): TGTGCCAGCAGCCAAGGGGACAGGGTGAATCAGCCCCAGCATTTT.

This chain links TRBV5-4 with TRBJ2-1; D ambiguous. Trimming shortened V by 1 base and J by 9 bases, and 8 bases separated the two germline ends. CDR1 SGHNT and CDR2 YYREEE come from the germline V gene (reference sequence). This CDR3 contains 12 residues. The CDR3 DNA is TGTGCCAGCAGCTTGAAAGTCAGTGAGCAGTTCTTC. This translates into CASSLKVSEQFF.

The CDR3 DNA reads as TGTGCCAGCAGTCCTAGCGGGGACAGCTCCTACGAGCAGTACTTC. As protein: CASSPSGDSSYEQYF. The rearrangement links TRBV6-5 to TRBJ2-7, with 9 nucleotides matching TRBD2. Germline V lookup: CDR1 MNHEY, CDR2 SVGAGI. Germline trimming cut 5 bases from V and 0 bases from J; bases unmatched to any gene: 5. This CDR3 has 15 residues.

The V call is TRBV3-1 (or the pseudogene TRBV3-2), the J call TRBJ2-5; perhaps TRBD2 as D (7 bases). V dropped 1 base and J dropped 7 bases, with 16 bases sitting between them. The CDR3 length is 15 residues. Germline lookup yields CDR1 LGHDT and CDR2 YNNKEL (reference sequence). CDR3 sequence: CASSQGGGGMVTQYF. The CDR3, as DNA: TGTGCCAGCAGCCAAGGGGGGGGCGGCATGGTGACCCAGTACTTC.

This CDR3 is CASSSSGTSGVNEQFF. The CDR3, as DNA: TGTGCCAGCAGTTCTTCCGGGACTAGCGGGGTCAATGAGCAGTTCTTC. V is TRBV28 and J is TRBJ2-1; TRBD2 matches 13 bases. J gave up 6 bases and V 4 bases, and 6 bases lay outside the gene matches. The germline CDR1 and CDR2 sequences are MDHEN and SYDVKM. The CDR3 loop spans 16 amino acids.

The table lists this clone with a few counts. The chain joins TRBV27 to TRBJ1-5; weak D call: TRBD1 (5 bases). The CDR3 sequence is 12 residues long. Trimming shortened V by 9 bases and J by 5 bases, and 11 bases separated the two germline ends. Germline V lookup: CDR1 MNHEY, CDR2 SMNVEV (reference sequence). The CDR3 reads CASPGRHQPQHF. Here the CDR3 DNA reads TGTGCCAGTCCAGGGAGGCATCAGCCCCAGCATTTT.

V and J are TRBV25-1 and TRBJ1-6, with a possible D match to TRBD1 (6 bases). V was clipped by 3 bases and J by 10 bases, with 19 bases between them. CDR3 length: 16 residues. Per the germline V gene, CDR1 is MGHDK and CDR2 is SYGVNS. The CDR3, as DNA: TGTGCCAGCAGTGATCCCGGGGCAGGGGAACGATCACCCCTCCACTTT. Translation gives CASSDPGAGERSPLHF.

This clone was found a few times. The genes are TRBV7-2 and TRBJ2-3, with a possible D match to TRBD2 (6 bases). The CDR3 sequence is 16 residues long. CDR1 is SGHTA, CDR2 FQGNSA, per germline. Between the trimmed V and J ends, which lost 3 bases and 3 bases, there was a span of 16 bases. The CDR3 protein is CASSLKPLAATDTQYF. As DNA, the CDR3 is TGTGCCAGCAGCTTGAAACCCTTAGCGGCGACAGATACGCAGTATTTT.

The genes are TRBV7-8 and TRBJ2-1, with a weak D call TRBD2 (6 bases). Germline V lookup: CDR1 SGHVS, CDR2 FQNEAQ. The length of the CDR3 is 16 residues. Between the trimmed V and J ends, which lost 6 bases and 2 bases, there was a span of 17 bases. CDR3 nucleotides: TGTGCCAGCAGGAGAGGAGGGGCTCTTACCTACAATGAGCAGTTCTTC. It specifies CASRRGGALTYNEQFF.

The chain uses TRBV6-5 and TRBJ1-2, with D uncertain. Trimming took 2 bases from V and 0 from J, leaving 7 bases between them. The CDR3 is 14 amino acids. Germline V lookup: CDR1 MNHEY, CDR2 SVGAGI. CDR3 nucleotides: TGTGCCAGCAGTTACGCAGTAACTAACTATGGCTACACCTTC. This translates into CASSYAVTNYGYTF.

The chain couples TRBV3-1 (or the pseudogene TRBV3-2) to TRBJ2-5; the match to TRBD2 covers 10 bases. Germline V gives CDR1 LGHDT, CDR2 YNNKEL (reference sequence). The CDR3 sequence is 15 residues long. V gave up 8 bases and J gave up 3 bases; unmatched junction bases: 9. For the CDR3, the DNA is TGTGCCAGCCAAGTAAGCGGGGGGGCTGAAGAGACCCAGTACTTC. Translated: CASQVSGGAEETQYF.

A few counts support this clone. The chain links TRBV10-2 to TRBJ1-3; D is possibly TRBD1 (6 bases). Germline CDR1 is WSHSY and CDR2 is SAAADI. Between the trimmed V and J ends, which lost 2 bases and 3 bases, there was a span of 8 bases. The CDR3 runs to 14 residues. In DNA, the CDR3 is TGCGCCAGCAGTGAGAGGGGGATTGGAAACACCATATATTTT. The encoded protein is CASSERGIGNTIYF.

J is TRBJ1-6 and V is TRBV21-1. TRBV21-1 is shown as a pseudogene. The CDR3 is 17 residues long. The CDR3 nucleotides are TGTGCCAGCAGCAAACCCCCACACGAGGGTTCTAATTCACCCCTCCACTTT. Its protein is CASSKPPHEGSNSPLHF.

This sequence joins TRBV18 and TRBJ2-5; 11 bases are shared with TRBD1. Germline V CDR1 and CDR2: KGHSH, LQKENI. The CDR3 has 15 residues. The ends lost 6 bases at V and 5 bases at J; junction bases unmatched: 8. CDR3 region: CASSRRTGGKETQYF. In DNA, the CDR3 is TGTGCCAGCTCCCGCCGGACAGGGGGCAAGGAGACCCAGTACTTC.

The chain has TRBV5-6 and TRBJ1-2, with D possibly TRBD1 on 5 matching bases. The CDR3 length is 13 residues. CDR1 is SGHDT and CDR2 is YYEEEE in the germline V gene. Trimming took off 0 bases at V and 4 bases at J, with 7 bases between the two ends. As DNA, the CDR3 is TGTGCCAGCAGCTTGGAACAGGTCTATGGCTACACCTTC. It yields the protein CASSLEQVYGYTF.

The chain couples TRBV5-5 to TRBJ2-7; 10 bases agree with TRBD2. Germline V gives CDR1 SGHKS, CDR2 YYEKEE (reference sequence). V gave up 5 bases and J gave up 4 bases; unmatched junction bases: 9. The CDR3 is made up of 15 amino acids. CDR3 in DNA: TGTGCCAGCAGGCCGGGACTAGCGAATGTGTACGAGCAGTACTTC. It yields the protein CASRPGLANVYEQYF.

A few counts support this clone. The chain couples TRBV5-1 to TRBJ1-4; TRBD1 agrees at 9 bases. The CDR3 is 14 amino acids. Germline trimming cut 2 bases from V and 7 bases from J; bases unmatched to any gene: 3. Germline CDR1 SGHRS, CDR2 YFSETQ. The CDR3: CASSFDRGSEKLFF. The CDR3, as DNA: TGCGCCAGCAGCTTCGACAGGGGGAGTGAAAAACTGTTTTTT.

This chain links TRBV5-1 with TRBJ1-2; unclear D gene. Looked up from germline, CDR1 is SGHRS and CDR2 is YFSETQ. CDR3 length equals 14 residues. V was trimmed by 1 base and J by 5 bases, leaving 12 bases between them. CDR3: CASSLRGRTYGYTF. CDR3 coding DNA: TGCGCCAGCAGCTTGCGAGGGCGTACTTATGGCTACACCTTC.